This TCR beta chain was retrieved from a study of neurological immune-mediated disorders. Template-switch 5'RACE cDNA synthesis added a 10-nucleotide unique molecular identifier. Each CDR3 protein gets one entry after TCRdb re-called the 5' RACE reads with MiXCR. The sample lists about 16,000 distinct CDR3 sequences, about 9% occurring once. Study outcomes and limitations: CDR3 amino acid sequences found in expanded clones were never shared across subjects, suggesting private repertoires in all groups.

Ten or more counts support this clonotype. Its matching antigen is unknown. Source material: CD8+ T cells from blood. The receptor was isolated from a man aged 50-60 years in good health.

CDR3 nucleotide sequence: TGCAGTGCTAGAGAGCTGGGTAAAGAGACCCAGTACTTC. It specifies CSARELGKETQYF. The chain uses TRBV20-1 and TRBJ2-5; no clear D gene. The CDR3 is made up of 13 amino acids. V was clipped by 0 bases and J by 3 bases, with 8 bases between them. The V gene's germline CDR1 is DFQATT and CDR2 SNEGSKA (reference sequence).